This passage covers 18 T cell receptor beta chains from one sample sequenced in a study of identical twins. A single record per CDR3 protein comes from TCRdb applying MiXCR to the 5' RACE reads. The data contain 1.5 million or so distinct CDR3 sequences, roughly 35% of them singletons. Sequences were obtained from cord blood. The receptors here all came from a newborn girl in good health.

This clonotype was found a few times. This rearrangement joins TRBV4-1 to TRBJ2-3, with a weak D call TRBD2 (6 bases). Trimming took off 5 bases at V and 2 bases at J, with 14 bases between the two ends. Germline loops: CDR1 MGHRA, CDR2 YSYEKL. This CDR3 contains 15 residues. This chain's CDR3 is CASSRSGTFTDTQYF. In DNA, the CDR3 is TGCGCCAGCAGCAGATCCGGGACTTTCACAGATACGCAGTATTTT.

The rearrangement uses TRBV12-3 or TRBV12-4 and TRBJ2-7, with 7 positions matching TRBD1. The CDR3 covers 16 residues. Trimming cost V 6 bases and J 7 bases; bases outside gene matches: 18. The CDR3 region has the DNA TGTGCCAGCAGCCATAACAGGGGTTCGGGCTACAATGAGCAGTACTTC. It encodes CASSHNRGSGYNEQYF.

V usage is TRBV20-1 and J usage is TRBJ1-6; tentatively, D is TRBD1 (5 bases). Per germline, CDR1 DFQATT and CDR2 SNEGSKA (reference sequence). The ends were cut back, 6 bases at V and 10 bases at J, with 22 bases in the middle. The CDR3 runs 15 residues. CDR3 coding DNA: TGCAGTGCGCGCTATGGCGGGGCCGCGAGCTCACCCCTCCACTTT. Translating it yields CSARYGGAASSPLHF.

On this clonotype: One junction end disagrees with the germline gene, perhaps due to a read error. This sequence joins TRBV20-1 and TRBJ2-1; 11 bases agree with TRBD2. The CDR3 sequence is 16 residues long. Germline lookup yields CDR1 DFQATT and CDR2 SNEGSKA (reference sequence). As DNA, the CDR3 is TGCAATGCTAGCAGACTAGCGGGACCCCTCTACAATGAGCAGTTCTTC. This encodes CNASRLAGPLYNEQFF.

Only a few counts were recorded for this clonotype. This sequence joins TRBV7-2 and TRBJ2-7, with TRBD2 identical over 7 bases. The CDR3 runs to 14 residues. CDR1 is SGHTA and CDR2 is FQGNSA in the germline V gene. V gave up 3 bases and J gave up 4 bases; unmatched junction bases: 6. The CDR3 sequence: CASSFRLAEYEQYF. In DNA form, the CDR3 reads TGTGCCAGCAGCTTCCGGCTAGCGGAGTACGAGCAGTACTTC.

This clonotype has more than one count but fewer than ten. The genes are TRBV4-1 and TRBJ2-1; 9 positions agree with TRBD1. With 2 bases clipped from V and 5 bases from J, the junction kept 4 bases outside the gene matches. Germline-derived CDR1 and CDR2 are MGHRA and YSYEKL. This CDR3 spans 15 amino acids. In DNA, the CDR3 is TGCGCCAGCAGCCAACCCCGGGACAGGGACAATGAGCAGTTCTTC. Encoded protein: CASSQPRDRDNEQFF.

The CDR3 sequence is CASRGQGFSYEQYF. Written as DNA, the CDR3 is TGTGCCAGCAGGGGACAGGGCTTCTCCTACGAGCAGTACTTC. V gene TRBV25-1 combines with J gene TRBJ2-7, with 9 nucleotides matching TRBD1. In germline, CDR1 is MGHDK, CDR2 SYGVNS. V dropped 6 bases and J dropped 0; count of bases not matched to a gene: 3. This CDR3 has 14 residues.

Notes on this clonotype: The junction departs from the called germline gene at one end, perhaps through a read error. The genes are TRBV3-1 and TRBJ1-4, with TRBD1 identical over 8 bases. In germline, CDR1 is LGHDT, CDR2 YNNKEL (reference sequence). This CDR3 region has 12 residues. The CDR3 nucleotides are TGTGCCGGCAGCCGGACAGGGGAAAAACTGTTTTTT. Its translation is CAGSRTGEKLFF.

The chain employs TRBV6-1 and TRBJ2-7; D perhaps matches TRBD2 (5 bases). Germline V gene data show CDR1 as MNHNS and CDR2 as SASEGT. The CDR3 spans 15 residues. Trimming removed 4 bases from V and 0 bases from J, with 13 bases in between. In nucleotides, the CDR3 is TGTGCCAGCAGTGTTCTACTAGGAAGCTCCTACGAGCAGTACTTC. Translation gives CASSVLLGSSYEQYF.

The sample holds a few counts of this clonotype. V and J are TRBV3-1 and TRBJ2-3; 11 bases line up with TRBD2. CDR1 is LGHDT, CDR2 YNNKEL, per germline (reference sequence). The CDR3 has 16 amino acids. The junction had 7 bases not matched to a gene; V was cut back by 4 bases and J by 4 bases. The CDR3 DNA reads TGTGCCAGCAGCCTAGGACTAGCGGGTCATTCAGATACGCAGTATTTT. As protein: CASSLGLAGHSDTQYF.

This clonotype has only a few counts. The chain combines TRBV28 with TRBJ2-7; tentative D call: TRBD2 (5 bases). This CDR3 region has 15 residues. Per the germline V gene, CDR1 is MDHEN and CDR2 is SYDVKM. Trimming took off 5 bases at V and 4 bases at J, with 18 bases between the two ends. The CDR3 nucleotides read TGTGCCAGCAGTGCCTCCGACTACTTACGGTACGAGCAGTACTTC. Translated: CASSASDYLRYEQYF.

The J gene is TRBJ2-1, the V gene TRBV11-2, with 14 bases that match TRBD2. The V segment lost 0 bases and the J segment 4 bases; nucleotides outside the gene matches: 11. Per germline, CDR1 SGHAT and CDR2 FQNNGV. The CDR3 consists of 20 residues. The CDR3, as DNA: TGTGCCAGCAGCTTAGAAAGGGGTAGACTAGCGGGGGGGCGGTACAATGAGCAGTTCTTC. Its protein is CASSLERGRLAGGRYNEQFF.

This clonotype has just a few counts. The chain joins TRBV9 to TRBJ2-7, with 10 bases matching TRBD2. Losses at the gene ends were 0 bases for V and 3 bases for J; bases not matched to a gene: 3. The CDR3 extends over 15 amino acids. Germline V CDR1 and CDR2: SGDLS, YYNGEE. CDR3 sequence reads: CASSVGTSGFYEQYF. CDR3 coding DNA: TGTGCCAGCAGCGTAGGGACTAGCGGTTTCTACGAGCAGTACTTC. The whole variable domain, remainder taken from reference TRBV9 and TRBJ2-7, is DSGVTQTPKHLITATGQRVTLRCSPRSGDLSVYWYQQSLDQGLQFLIQYYNGEERAKGNILERFSAQQFPDLHSELNLSSLELGDSALYFCASSVGTSGFYEQYFGPGTRLTVT.

The chain couples TRBV27 to TRBJ2-7; TRBD1 aligns across 9 bases. Germline CDR1 is MNHEY and CDR2 is SMNVEV (reference sequence). This CDR3 contains 13 residues. Trimming cost V 5 bases and J 4 bases; bases outside gene matches: 3. CDR3: CASSRTGEYEQYF. Written as DNA, the CDR3 is TGTGCCAGCAGTCGGACAGGGGAGTACGAGCAGTACTTC.

This clonotype has just a few counts. The chain couples TRBV7-4 to TRBJ1-2; 7 bases fit TRBD1. Trimming removed 3 bases from V and 4 bases from J; junction bases left unmatched: 8. The CDR3 length is 15 residues. Per the germline V gene, CDR1 is SGHVT and CDR2 is SQSDAQ. CDR3 bases: TGTGCCAGCAGCTTGGGGGACAGTTTCATCTATGGCTACACCTTC. Its protein is CASSLGDSFIYGYTF.

This chain links TRBV5-1 with TRBJ2-1, with D perhaps TRBD2 (6 bases). V gave up 0 bases and J gave up 2 bases, with 12 bases separating them. CDR1 and CDR2 (germline): SGHRS, YFSETQ. This CDR3 is built from 16 residues. In nucleotides, the CDR3 is TGCGCCAGCAGCTTGGAGCCTAGCGTCACCTACAATGAGCAGTTCTTC. The encoded protein is CASSLEPSVTYNEQFF.

This clonotype has more than one count but fewer than ten. This sequence joins TRBV7-9 and TRBJ1-2, with 10 bases identical to TRBD1. Trimming at V came to 5 bases and at J to 4 bases, leaving 7 bases not matched to a gene. The CDR3 length is 15 residues. Per germline, CDR1 SEHNR and CDR2 FQNEAQ (reference sequence). This chain's CDR3 is CASSLRQGAGYGYTF. CDR3 coding DNA: TGTGCCAGCAGCCTCCGACAGGGGGCCGGCTATGGCTACACCTTC.

This clonotype was seen ten or more times. This rearrangement joins TRBV18 to TRBJ2-3, with D unclear. The CDR3 length is 13 residues. Germline values: CDR1 KGHSH, CDR2 LQKENI. V was cut by 2 bases and J by 4 bases, with 7 bases left in between. The CDR3 DNA reads TGTGCCAGCTCACCAACGGTCTCAGATACGCAGTATTTT. This gives the protein CASSPTVSDTQYF.